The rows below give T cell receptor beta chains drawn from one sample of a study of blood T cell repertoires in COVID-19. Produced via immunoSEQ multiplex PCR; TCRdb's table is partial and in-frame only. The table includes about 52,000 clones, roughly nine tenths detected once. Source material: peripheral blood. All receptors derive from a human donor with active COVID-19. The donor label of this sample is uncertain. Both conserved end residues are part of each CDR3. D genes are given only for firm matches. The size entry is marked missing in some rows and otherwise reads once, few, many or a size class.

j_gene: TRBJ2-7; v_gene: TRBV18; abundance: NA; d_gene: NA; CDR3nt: TGTGCCAGCTCACCTTCGAGTACTAGAGGCGAGCAGTACTTC; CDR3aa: CASSPSSTRGEQYF
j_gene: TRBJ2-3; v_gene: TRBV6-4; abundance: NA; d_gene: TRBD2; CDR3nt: TGTGCCAGCATTCAGACTAGCGGGGGGCCCCCCCACACAGATACGCAGTATTTT; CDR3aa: CASIQTSGGPPHTDTQYF
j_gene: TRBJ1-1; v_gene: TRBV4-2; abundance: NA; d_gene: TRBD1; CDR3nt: TGTGCCAGCAGCCAAGACTCCGGGACAGGGGGCAGAACCCGGGAAGCTTTCTTT; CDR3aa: CASSQDSGTGGRTREAFF
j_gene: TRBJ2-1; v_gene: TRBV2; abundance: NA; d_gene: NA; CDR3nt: TGTGCCAGCAGTGCTCAGGGCCCTTTATGGGTCTTC; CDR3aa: CASSAQGPLWVF
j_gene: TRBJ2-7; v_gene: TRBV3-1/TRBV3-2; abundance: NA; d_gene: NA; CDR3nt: TGTGCCAGCAGCCAACTGTACGAGCAGTACTTC; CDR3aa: CASSQLYEQYF
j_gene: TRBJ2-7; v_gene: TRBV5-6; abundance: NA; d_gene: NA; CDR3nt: TGTGCCAGCAGCTCCGCGGGACAGACTTCCTACGAGCAGTACTTC; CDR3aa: CASSSAGQTSYEQYF
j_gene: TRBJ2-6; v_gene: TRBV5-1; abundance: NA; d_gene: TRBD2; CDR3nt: TGCGCCAGCAGCCATATCTTGGGGGGGACTGGGGCCAACGTCCTGACTTTC; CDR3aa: CASSHILGGTGANVLTF
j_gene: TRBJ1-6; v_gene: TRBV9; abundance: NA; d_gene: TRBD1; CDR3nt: TGTGCCAGCAGCGTAGAGACAGGGGGCAATTCACCCCTCCACTTT; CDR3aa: CASSVETGGNSPLHF
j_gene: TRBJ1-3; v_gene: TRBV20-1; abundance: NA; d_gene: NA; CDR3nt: TGCAGTGCTAGTTCCGGGGGGCTGAGTGGTGGAAACACCATATATTTT; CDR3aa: CSASSGGLSGGNTIYF
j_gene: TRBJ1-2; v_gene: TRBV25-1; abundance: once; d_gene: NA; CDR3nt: TGTGCCAGCAGTGTTACGACGGGGTATGGCTACACCTTC; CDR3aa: CASSVTTGYGYTF
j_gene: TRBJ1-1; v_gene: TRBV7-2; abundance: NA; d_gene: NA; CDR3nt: TGTGCCAGCAGCGAGTACAGGGTGTCCCTAAACACTGAAGCTTTCTTT; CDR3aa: CASSEYRVSLNTEAFF
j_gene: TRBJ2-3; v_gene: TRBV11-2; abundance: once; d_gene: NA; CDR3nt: TGTGCCAGCAGCCTGCAGTCGGATACGCAGTATTTT; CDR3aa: CASSLQSDTQYF
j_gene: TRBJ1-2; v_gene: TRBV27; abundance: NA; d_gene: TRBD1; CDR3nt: TGTGCCAGCAGTCCCTTAGCGGGACAGGGGGACTATGGCTACACCTTC; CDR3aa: CASSPLAGQGDYGYTF
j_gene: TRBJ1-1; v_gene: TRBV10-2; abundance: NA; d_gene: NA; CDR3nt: TGCGCCAGCAGTCCCGTTAAGAACACTGAAGCTTTCTTT; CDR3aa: CASSPVKNTEAFF
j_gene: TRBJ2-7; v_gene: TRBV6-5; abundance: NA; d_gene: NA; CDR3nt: TGTGCCAGCAGTCCGGGCTCCTACGAGCAGTACTTC; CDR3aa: CASSPGSYEQYF
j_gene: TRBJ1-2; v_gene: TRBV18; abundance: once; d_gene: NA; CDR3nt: TGTGCCAGCTCACCACCTCGGGGGGCCACCTATGGCTACACCTTC; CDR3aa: CASSPPRGATYGYTF
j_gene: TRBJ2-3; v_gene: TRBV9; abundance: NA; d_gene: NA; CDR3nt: TGTGCCAGCAGCGCTGGCGGGGCGGTCACAGATACGCAGTATTTT; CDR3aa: CASSAGGAVTDTQYF
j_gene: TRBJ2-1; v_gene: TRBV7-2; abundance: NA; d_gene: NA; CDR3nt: TGTGCCACCAAGCAGGGGGGCTCATACAATGAGCAGTTCTTC; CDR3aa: CATKQGGSYNEQFF
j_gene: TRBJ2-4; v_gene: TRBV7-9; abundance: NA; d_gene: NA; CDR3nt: TGTGCCAGCAGCTCACAGGGAAACATTCAGTACTTC; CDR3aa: CASSSQGNIQYF
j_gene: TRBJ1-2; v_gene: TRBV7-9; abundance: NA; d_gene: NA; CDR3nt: TGTGCCAGCAGTCTACAGCGGGCTAACTATGGCTACACCTTC; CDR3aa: CASSLQRANYGYTF
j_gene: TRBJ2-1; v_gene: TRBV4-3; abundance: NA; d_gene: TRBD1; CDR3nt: TGCGCCAGCAGCCAAGCCCAAGGGGGCCTCGGCAATGAGCAGTTCTTC; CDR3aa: CASSQAQGGLGNEQFF
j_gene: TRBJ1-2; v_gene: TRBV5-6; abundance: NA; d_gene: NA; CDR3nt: TGTGCCAGCAGCTTAAGGGGCGGCTATGGCTACACCTTC; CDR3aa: CASSLRGGYGYTF
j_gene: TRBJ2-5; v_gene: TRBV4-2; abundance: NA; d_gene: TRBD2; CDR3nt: TGTGCCAGCAGCCAAGAGGGGGGGGAGACCCAGTACTTC; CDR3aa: CASSQEGGETQYF
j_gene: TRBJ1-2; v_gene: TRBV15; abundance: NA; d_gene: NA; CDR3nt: TGTGCCACCAGCAGAGATAGTGGGGCTGCTCTTAATGGCTACACCTTC; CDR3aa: CATSRDSGAALNGYTF
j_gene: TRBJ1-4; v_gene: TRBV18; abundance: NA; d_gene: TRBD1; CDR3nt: TGTGCCAGCTCACCCTTTACGGGGGACAGGGTGGAAGAAAAACTGTTTTTT; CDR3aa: CASSPFTGDRVEEKLFF
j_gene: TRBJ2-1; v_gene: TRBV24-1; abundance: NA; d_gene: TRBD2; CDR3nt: TGTGCCACCAGTGATCTAAGGACTAGCGGGGGGGATAGCTCCTACAATGAGCAGTTCTTC; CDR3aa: CATSDLRTSGGDSSYNEQFF
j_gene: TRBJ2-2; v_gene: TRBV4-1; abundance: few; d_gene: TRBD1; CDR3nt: TGCGCCAGCAGCCAAACACCGAAGACAGGGTCCGGGGAGCTGTTTTTT; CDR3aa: CASSQTPKTGSGELFF
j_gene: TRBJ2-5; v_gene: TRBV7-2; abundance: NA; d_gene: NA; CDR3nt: TGTGCCAGCAGCTCCCGTGTAAAGGGCGGGGAGACCCAGTACTTC; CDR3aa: CASSSRVKGGETQYF
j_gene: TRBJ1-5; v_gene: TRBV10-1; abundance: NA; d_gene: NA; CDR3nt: TGCGCCAGCAGCACCGGAGGGGTGTATCAGCCCCAGCATTTT; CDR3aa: CASSTGGVYQPQHF
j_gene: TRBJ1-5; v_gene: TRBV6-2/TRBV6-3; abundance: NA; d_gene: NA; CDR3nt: TGTGCCAGCAGCCATGAAACAGGGTACTCGAAGCCCCAGCATTTT; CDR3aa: CASSHETGYSKPQHF
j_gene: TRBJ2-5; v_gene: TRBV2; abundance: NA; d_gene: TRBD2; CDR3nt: TGTGCCAGCAGTATACAACTAGCGGGGGGCGGGGAGACCCAGTACTTC; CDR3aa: CASSIQLAGGGETQYF
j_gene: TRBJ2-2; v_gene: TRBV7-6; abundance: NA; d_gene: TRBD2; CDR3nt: TGTGCCAGCAGCTACCTAGCGGGCTTGAACACCGGGGAGCTGTTTTTT; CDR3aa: CASSYLAGLNTGELFF
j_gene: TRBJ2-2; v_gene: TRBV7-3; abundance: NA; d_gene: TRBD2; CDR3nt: TGTGCCAGCAGCGCCAGACTAGCGGGGGGGCCAAAGGAGCTGTTTTTT; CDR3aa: CASSARLAGGPKELFF
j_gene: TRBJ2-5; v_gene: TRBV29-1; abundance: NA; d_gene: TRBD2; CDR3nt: TGCAGCGTTGAGCGGGGGGCCCAGGAGACCCAGTACTTC; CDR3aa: CSVERGAQETQYF
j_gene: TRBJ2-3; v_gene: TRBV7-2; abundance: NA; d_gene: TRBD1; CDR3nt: TGTGCCAGCAGCCTAGGAGACAGGGGGCGCGCAGATACGCAGTATTTT; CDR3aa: CASSLGDRGRADTQYF
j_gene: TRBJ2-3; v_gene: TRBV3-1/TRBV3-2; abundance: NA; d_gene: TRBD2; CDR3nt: TGTGCCAGCAGCCGGGCGGGGGGGCCGGGAACAGATACGCAGTATTTT; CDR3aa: CASSRAGGPGTDTQYF